The 26 T cell receptor beta chains reported below all come from one sample, sequenced in a study of T-cell reconstitution after alpha-beta-depleted transplantation in children (dated by TCRdb to the mid-2010s). The treatment or condition tag for this specimen amounts to: allogeneic hematopoietic cell transplantation with graft depleted of TCRalphabeta T cells and CD19 B cells. Libraries were prepared through PCR. Sequenced using an Illumina HiSeq 2500. To normalize quantification of the TCRbeta repertoire, the TCR libraries were built with molecular barcoding that relied on unique molecular identifiers. Clones were called with MiXCR by TCRdb after fastp trimmed the public reads at Q25, and only in-frame beta chains were retained. Here each entry gathers all rows of one CDR3 protein and keeps the most common genes and DNA. The sample includes roughly 120,000 distinct CDR3 sequences, with 20% to 25% observed a single time. About 11% of the sample rests with the top ten.

The input for sequencing was PBMCs, mostly from graft donor cells, taken 180 days after TCRalphabeta/CD19-depleted stem cell transplant. Receptors originate from a male patient between 2 and 9 years old who had a stem cell transplant for chronic granulomatous disease, so the T cells may come from the graft donor.

V is TRBV10-3 and J is TRBJ1-1, with D unresolved. The germline V gene encodes CDR1 ENHRY and CDR2 SYGVKD. The CDR3 runs 13 residues. Trimming took 3 bases from V and 7 from J, leaving 12 bases between them. CDR3 sequence reads: CAISEETADEAFF. The CDR3 DNA reads as TGTGCCATCAGTGAAGAGACCGCCGATGAAGCTTTCTTT.

V and J are TRBV29-1 and TRBJ2-1; D gene unclear. The CDR3 spans 10 residues. CDR1 SQVTM and CDR2 ANQGSEA come from the germline V gene. V was pared by 2 bases and J by 9 bases, with 5 bases between. CDR3: CSVEFGEQFF. CDR3 sequence (DNA): TGCAGCGTTGAATTCGGTGAGCAGTTCTTC.

This clonotype was seen many times. V gene TRBV20-1 combines with J gene TRBJ1-1; weak D call: TRBD1 (6 bases). There are 13 residues in the CDR3. Trimming shortened V by 5 bases and J by 4 bases, and 14 bases separated the two germline ends. CDR1 DFQATT and CDR2 SNEGSKA come from the germline V gene (reference sequence). Here the CDR3 DNA reads TGCAGTGCTTCTTCACCACAGGGCACTGAAGCTTTCTTT. The encoded protein is CSASSPQGTEAFF.

This clonotype turned up a few times. V usage is TRBV20-1 and J usage is TRBJ1-5; D is unresolved. CDR1 and CDR2 (germline): DFQATT, SNEGSKA (reference sequence). V shed 3 bases and J shed 1 base, with 7 bases lying between them. This CDR3 region has 13 residues. DNA for the CDR3: TGCAGTGCTAGCGGACGCAGCAATCAGCCCCAGCATTTT. It specifies CSASGRSNQPQHF.

Comments on this clonotype: Germline is not matched at one junction end, which may reflect a read error. The chain carries TRBV20-1 and TRBJ2-6, with no clear D. The length of the CDR3 is 17 residues. The V gene's germline CDR1 is DFQATT and CDR2 SNEGSKA (reference sequence). CDR3 nucleotides: TGCTGTGCTAGAGATCCTAGAAAGGTCGCTGGGGCCAACGTCCTGACTTTC. Translated, it gives CCARDPRKVAGANVLTF.

The rearrangement links TRBV12-3 or TRBV12-4 to TRBJ1-2, with a possible D match to TRBD1 (5 bases). There are 14 residues in the CDR3. V was shortened by 6 bases and J by 0 bases, with 11 bases between the two germline ends. The CDR3 nucleotides read TGTGCCAGCAGACCTACAGGAGCTAACTATGGCTACACCTTC. It codes for CASRPTGANYGYTF.

The chain employs TRBV18 and TRBJ2-6; 7 bases are shared with TRBD1. V shed 3 bases and J 0 bases; nucleotides not matched to a gene: 11. The V gene's germline CDR1 is KGHSH and CDR2 LQKENI. This CDR3 comprises 19 residues. The chain's CDR3 is CASSPSGQPPFSGANVLTF. CDR3 nucleotides: TGTGCCAGCTCACCGTCGGGACAGCCACCTTTCTCTGGGGCCAACGTCCTGACTTTC.

The DNA for the CDR3 is TGCGCCAGCAGCACCGGAGGACAGGCTTGGAACACCGGGGAGCTGTTTTTT. Protein product: CASSTGGQAWNTGELFF. V and J are TRBV5-1 and TRBJ2-2; 7 bases map to TRBD1. The CDR3 runs 17 residues. V lost 4 bases to trimming and J lost 1 base; unmatched junction nucleotides: 10. The germline gives CDR1 SGHRS, CDR2 YFSETQ. The whole variable domain, remainder taken from reference TRBV5-1 and TRBJ2-2, is KAGVTQTPRYLIKTRGQQVTLSCSPISGHRSVSWYQQTPGQGLQFLFEYFSETQRNKGNFPGRFSGRQFSNSRSEMNVSTLELGDSALYLCASSTGGQAWNTGELFFGEGSRLTVL.

This clonotype was recorded many times. The rearrangement uses TRBV28 and TRBJ2-7, with a weak D call TRBD2 (7 bases). Trimming cost V 4 bases and J 6 bases, with 22 bases left between them. CDR1 and CDR2 (germline): MDHEN, SYDVKM. The CDR3 runs 16 residues. Here the CDR3 reads CASSWAGAVRVREQYF. Here the CDR3 DNA reads TGTGCCAGCAGTTGGGCGGGGGCCGTTCGGGTACGCGAGCAGTACTTC.

Points on this clonotype: Compared with germline, one end of the junction differs, possibly owing to a read error. The V gene is TRBV29-1, the J gene TRBJ2-1; 7 nucleotides match TRBD2. The CDR3 loop spans 14 amino acids. Germline V gene lookup returns CDR1 SQVTM and CDR2 ANQGSEA. Here the CDR3 reads CSGEFEGGYNEQFF. The CDR3 nucleotides are TGCAGCGGTGAATTTGAGGGAGGGTACAATGAGCAGTTCTTC.

This clonotype occurred once. The V call is TRBV5-1, the J call TRBJ2-1; TRBD2 aligns across 12 bases. Germline V gene sequence: CDR1 SGHRS, CDR2 YFSETQ. This CDR3 has 16 amino acids. The junction had 15 bases not matched to a gene; V was cut back by 3 bases and J by 14 bases. The DNA of the CDR3 is TGCGCCAGCAGCTCCTCCTTTACTAGCGGGAGGCGGGCAAAGTTCTTC. This codes for CASSSSFTSGRRAKFF.

Comment on this clonotype: With a much larger clone just one base away, this may be a read error. The chain carries TRBV12-3 or TRBV12-4 and TRBJ2-7; D not resolved. The CDR3 length is 12 residues. Deletions cut 2 bases from V and 4 bases from J, with 6 bases between. CDR3 sequence reads: CASSLKRYEQYF. The CDR3 nucleotides are TGTGCCAGCAGTTTAAAACGGTACGAGCAGTACTTC.

This chain links TRBV7-9 with TRBJ2-7, with a possible D match to TRBD1 (6 bases). The CDR3 contains 15 residues. The V and J ends lost 5 bases and 2 bases respectively, with 16 bases between them. CDR1 is SEHNR and CDR2 is FQNEAQ in the germline V gene (reference sequence). CDR3 DNA: TGTGCCAGCAGCCTGGGACAAATAAGCGCCTACGAGCAGTACTTC. Protein product: CASSLGQISAYEQYF.

This clonotype was counted between two and nine times. V usage is TRBV20-1 and J usage is TRBJ2-7; 13 bases match TRBD2. Germline CDR1 and CDR2: DFQATT and SNEGSKA (reference sequence). The CDR3 runs to 15 residues. The trim removed 3 bases at V and 4 bases at J, leaving 6 bases unmatched. DNA for the CDR3: TGCAGTGCTAGGCCCGGACTAGCGGGAGTTTACGAGCAGTACTTC. Amino acid sequence: CSARPGLAGVYEQYF.

This clonotype was seen only a few times. The V call is TRBV19, the J call TRBJ2-1; the D is unclear. V was cut by 6 bases and J by 6 bases, with 24 bases left in between. The germline V gene has CDR1 LNHDA and CDR2 SQIVND (reference sequence). This CDR3 is 17 amino acids long. The DNA of the CDR3 is TGTGCCAGTAGCCCACCCCGAGGTGTCTTCAATGGCAATGAGCAGTTCTTC. It translates to CASSPPRGVFNGNEQFF.

In its sample, this clonotype was seen many times. The chain has TRBV20-1 and TRBJ1-6; D remains unclear. The CDR3 spans 15 residues. Between the trimmed V and J ends, which lost 1 base and 5 bases, there was a span of 12 bases. Germline V lookup: CDR1 DFQATT, CDR2 SNEGSKA (reference sequence). CDR3 nucleotides: TGCAGTGCTAGAGGGGGAGAGGGCAATAATTCACCCCTCCACTTT. As protein: CSARGGEGNNSPLHF.

This clonotype has at least ten counts. The V and J genes are TRBV12-3 or TRBV12-4 and TRBJ1-2; D is undetermined. The CDR3 loop spans 16 amino acids. The germline V and J ends were trimmed by 7 bases and 5 bases, with 23 bases remaining between them. CDR3 region: CASISHARRSGYGYTF. The CDR3 DNA follows: TGTGCCAGCATCTCACACGCCCGGAGATCGGGGTATGGCTACACCTTC.

Ten or more counts support this clonotype. This rearrangement joins TRBV15 to TRBJ2-7; 15 bases line up with TRBD2. The CDR3 runs 15 residues. The junction had 4 bases not matched to a gene; V was cut back by 5 bases and J by 5 bases. CDR1 and CDR2 from the germline V gene are LNHNV and YYDKDF (reference sequence). CDR3 coding DNA: TGTGCCACCAGCGGACTAGCGGGAGGGCCAAACGAGCAGTACTTC. It codes for CATSGLAGGPNEQYF.

There are a few counts of this clonotype. The J gene is TRBJ2-6, the V gene TRBV29-1; D could derive from TRBD1 or TRBD2 (6 bases each). The V gene's germline CDR1 is SQVTM and CDR2 ANQGSEA. The length of the CDR3 is 15 residues. V was cut by 7 bases and J by 1 base, with 14 bases left in between. This chain's CDR3 is CSAGGGGSGANVLTF. The CDR3 bases are TGCAGCGCCGGAGGGGGTGGGTCTGGGGCCAACGTCCTGACTTTC.

This clonotype was counted ten times or more. This rearrangement joins TRBV7-2 to TRBJ2-7, with unresolved D. V was cut by 1 base and J by 4 bases, with 11 bases left in between. The CDR3 loop spans 14 amino acids. Germline CDR1 is SGHTA and CDR2 is FQGNSA. The CDR3 protein is CASSLELGIYEQYF. Here the CDR3 DNA reads TGTGCCAGCAGCTTAGAGCTAGGAATTTACGAGCAGTACTTC.

Many counts were recorded for this clonotype. The chain has TRBV4-3 and TRBJ2-6; D unresolved. V lost 1 base to trimming and J lost 0 bases, with 4 bases between them. CDR3 size: 15 residues. Germline lookup yields CDR1 LGHNA and CDR2 YSLEER. CDR3 nucleotide sequence: TGCGCCAGCAGCCAAGGAGACTCTGGGGCCAACGTCCTGACTTTC. It encodes CASSQGDSGANVLTF.

This clonotype came up many times. The rearrangement uses TRBV29-1 and TRBJ2-2; D is unclear. This CDR3 is 13 amino acids long. Trimming took off 8 bases at V and 13 bases at J, with 23 bases between the two ends. Looked up from germline, CDR1 is SQVTM and CDR2 is ANQGSEA. In DNA form, the CDR3 reads TGCAGCTCACATAGTGGGGTGGCTGGTGGGCTGTTTTTT. Its protein product is CSSHSGVAGGLFF.

The gene calls are TRBV13 and TRBJ2-2, with D tentatively TRBD1 or TRBD2 (6 bases each). The V end lost 5 bases, the J end lost 1 base, and 8 bases lay between the germline ends. Germline assignment: CDR1 PRHDT and CDR2 FYEKMQ (reference sequence). The CDR3 covers 14 residues. The CDR3 reads CASSAGQNTGELFF. DNA of the CDR3: TGTGCCAGCAGCGCGGGACAGAACACCGGGGAGCTGTTTTTT.

This clonotype has a count of ten or more. This rearrangement joins TRBV5-1 to TRBJ2-7; D uncertain. The CDR3 is made up of 14 amino acids. The ends were cut back, 0 bases at V and 5 bases at J, with 12 bases in the middle. The germline V gene encodes CDR1 SGHRS and CDR2 YFSETQ. The CDR3, as DNA: TGCGCCAGCAGCTTGGGTATGGCCGGCCACGAGCAGTACTTC. Its protein product is CASSLGMAGHEQYF.

In this sample, this clonotype turned up many times. The chain combines TRBV29-1 with TRBJ2-3, with 10 bases lining up with TRBD2. The CDR3 extends over 15 amino acids. With V trimmed by 5 bases and J by 5 bases, 10 bases remained unmatched. The germline CDR1 and CDR2 sequences are SQVTM and ANQGSEA. Here the CDR3 reads CSVRTSGLQGDTQYF. The CDR3 DNA sequence: TGCAGCGTTCGGACTAGCGGCCTACAGGGAGATACGCAGTATTTT.

This clonotype was counted a few times. This chain links TRBV12-3 or TRBV12-4 with TRBJ2-1; 12 bases are a match to TRBD2. The CDR3 is made up of 17 amino acids. With V trimmed by 1 base and J by 7 bases, 8 bases remained unmatched. CDR3 coding DNA: TGTGCCAGCAGTTTAGGTGGACTAGCGGGGTCTGGGAATGAGCAGTTCTTC. It specifies CASSLGGLAGSGNEQFF.